These 14 T cell receptor beta chains were all obtained from the same sample, sequenced in a study of shared clonotypes between healthy human individuals. Using immunoSEQ multiplex PCR, the repertoire was profiled, and TCRdb retains in-frame clones only, with some absent. This sample has approximately 2.4 million clones; more than 90% occur once, and the top ten carry 0.13%. The specimen sequenced was naive CD4+ T cells sorted from blood. This sample's subset: CD45RA+ positively selected. Receptor source: a man between 18 and 29 years old in good health.

The rearrangement uses TRBV7-9 and TRBJ2-7; 11 nucleotides match TRBD1. This CDR3 contains 15 residues. The V segment lost 5 bases and the J segment 5 bases; nucleotides outside the gene matches: 8. Germline CDR1 SEHNR, CDR2 FQNEAQ (reference sequence). For the CDR3, the DNA is TGTGCCAGCAGCCGACTCAGGGACAGGGGGGACGAGCAGTACTTC. It is translated as CASSRLRDRGDEQYF.

The V gene is TRBV4-3, the J gene TRBJ2-1; possibly TRBD2 for D (6 bases). The V gene's germline CDR1 is LGHNA and CDR2 YSLEER. The CDR3 is 15 amino acids. The V end lost 0 bases, the J end lost 10 bases, and 16 bases lay between the germline ends. The CDR3 DNA sequence: TGCGCCAGCAGCCAAGATCGGGCTGGGGGGAGGGAGCAGTTCTTC. Translated: CASSQDRAGGREQFF.

The chain has TRBV18 and TRBJ2-1; D remains ambiguous. Trimming pared 3 bases from V and 6 bases from J, leaving 12 bases between. The CDR3 contains 14 residues. Per the germline V gene, CDR1 is KGHSH and CDR2 is LQKENI. This CDR3 reads CASSPANSRNEQFF. For the CDR3, the DNA is TGTGCCAGCTCACCGGCGAATAGCCGCAATGAGCAGTTCTTC.

This chain uses TRBV28 with TRBJ1-4, with 9 bases lining up with TRBD1. There are 16 residues in the CDR3. The J segment lost 8 bases and the V segment lost 0 bases, leaving 7 bases of the junction unmatched. Germline assignment: CDR1 MDHEN and CDR2 SYDVKM. CDR3 nucleotide sequence: TGTGCCAGCAGTTTATGGCAACAGGGGGCCGTGGAAAAACTGTTTTTT. The encoded protein is CASSLWQQGAVEKLFF.

This chain connects TRBV5-6 to TRBJ2-1, with TRBD2 matching 9 bases. CDR1 and CDR2 (germline): SGHDT, YYEEEE. V shed 5 bases, J shed 8 bases, and the junction held 17 bases outside the gene matches. This CDR3 spans 17 amino acids. DNA of the CDR3: TGTGCCAGCAGTCTGACTAGCGGTTGGAATAGATGGGATGAGCAGTTCTTC. This sequence encodes CASSLTSGWNRWDEQFF.

The chain carries TRBV14 and TRBJ2-3; D remains unclear. The CDR3 runs to 16 residues. Germline loops: CDR1 SGHDN, CDR2 FVKESK. Trimming shortened V by 1 base and J by 1 base, and 12 bases separated the two germline ends. The CDR3 loop is CASSQGLLWGTDTQYF. In DNA, the CDR3 is TGTGCCAGCAGCCAAGGGTTGCTGTGGGGCACAGATACGCAGTATTTT. Based on the CDR3 plus reference TRBV14 and TRBJ2-3, the full variable domain is EAGVTQFPSHSVIEKGQTVTLRCDPISGHDNLYWYRRVMGKEIKFLLHFVKESKQDESGMPNNRFLAERTGGTYSTLKVQPAELEDSGVYFCASSQGLLWGTDTQYFGPGTRLTVL.

The genes are TRBV11-2 and TRBJ2-7; 9 positions match TRBD2. Germline V lookup: CDR1 SGHAT, CDR2 FQNNGV. The CDR3 totals 16 residues. V shed 0 bases, J shed 4 bases, and the junction held 7 bases outside the gene matches. CDR3 nucleotide sequence: TGTGCCAGCAGCTTAGATCTGACTAGCGGAATATACGAGCAGTACTTC. Protein product: CASSLDLTSGIYEQYF.

V usage is TRBV25-1 and J usage is TRBJ2-5; no firm D call. Germline CDR1 is MGHDK and CDR2 is SYGVNS. The germline V and J ends were trimmed by 4 bases and 6 bases, with 6 bases remaining between them. The CDR3 runs 11 residues. The CDR3 is CASSVKQTQYF. DNA of the CDR3: TGTGCCAGCAGTGTTAAACAGACCCAGTACTTC.

J is TRBJ1-3 and V is TRBV7-9; D remains ambiguous. This CDR3 contains 14 residues. The germline V gene encodes CDR1 SEHNR and CDR2 FQNEAQ (reference sequence). Trimming removed 4 bases at V and 1 base at J, with 8 bases between. The CDR3 DNA is TGTGCCAGCAGCTCTTTAGGATCTGGAAACACCATATATTTT. Protein product: CASSSLGSGNTIYF.

Note on this clone: The same CDR3 can be traced to other DNA sequences in this sample. The chain employs TRBV6-5 and TRBJ1-1; D is ambiguous. Between the trimmed V and J ends, which lost 8 bases and 1 base, there was a span of 5 bases. CDR3 length equals 11 residues. In germline, CDR1 is MNHEY, CDR2 SVGAGI. As DNA, the CDR3 is TGTGCCAGCCGGCGGAACACTGAAGCTTTCTTT. This translates into CASRRNTEAFF.

The V call is TRBV11-2, the J call TRBJ1-3; D unclear. Per germline, CDR1 SGHAT and CDR2 FQNNGV. Trimming took 3 bases from V and 4 from J, leaving 7 bases between them. The length of the CDR3 is 13 residues. This chain's CDR3 is CASSFPKGNTIYF. DNA of the CDR3: TGTGCCAGCAGCTTCCCCAAGGGAAACACCATATATTTT. The full variable domain, completed using reference TRBV11-2 and TRBJ1-3, is EAGVAQSPRYKIIEKRQSVAFWCNPISGHATLYWYQQILGQGPKLLIQFQNNGVVDDSQLPKDRFSAERLKGVDSTLKIQPAKLEDSAVYLCASSFPKGNTIYFGEGSWLTVV.

This chain connects TRBV2 to TRBJ1-1; 8 bases are shared with TRBD1. The trim removed 6 bases at V and 2 bases at J, leaving 14 bases unmatched. This CDR3 is 17 amino acids long. The germline CDR1 and CDR2 sequences are SNHLY and FYNNEI. DNA of the CDR3: TGTGCCAGCAGCGATAGGCTCGCCGGGACAGGAAACACTGAAGCTTTCTTT. Translation gives CASSDRLAGTGNTEAFF.

Note on this clone: Additional DNA sequences in this sample encode the identical CDR3. The V gene is TRBV10-3, the J gene TRBJ2-5, with D perhaps matching TRBD1 (5 bases). V was trimmed by 2 bases and J by 2 bases, leaving 6 bases between them. This CDR3 spans 13 amino acids. CDR1 is ENHRY and CDR2 is SYGVKD in the germline V gene. The CDR3 reads CAISETGQETQYF. The CDR3 bases are TGTGCCATCAGTGAGACAGGACAAGAGACCCAGTACTTC.

This chain connects TRBV27 to TRBJ1-6, with D possibly TRBD1 on 5 matching bases. V lost 6 bases, J lost 6 bases, and 18 bases lay in between. CDR1 is MNHEY, CDR2 SMNVEV, per germline (reference sequence). The CDR3 runs 16 residues. CDR3 in DNA: TGTGCCAGCAGCCTTAGTGTAACAGGCATTAATTCACCCCTCCACTTT. This codes for CASSLSVTGINSPLHF.